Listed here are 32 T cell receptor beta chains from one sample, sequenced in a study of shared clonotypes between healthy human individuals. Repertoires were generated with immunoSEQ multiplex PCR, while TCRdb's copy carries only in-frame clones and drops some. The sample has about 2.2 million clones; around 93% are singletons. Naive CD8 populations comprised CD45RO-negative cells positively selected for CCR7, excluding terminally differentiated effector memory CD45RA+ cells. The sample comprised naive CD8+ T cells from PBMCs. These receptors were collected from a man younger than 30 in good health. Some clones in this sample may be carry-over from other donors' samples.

CDR3 nucleotide sequence: TGTGCCAGCAGTGACCTTGGACTAGCGGGAGCCTACGAGCAGTACTTC. Its protein is CASSDLGLAGAYEQYF. V gene TRBV28 combines with J gene TRBJ2-7; 13 bases line up with TRBD2. With V trimmed by 5 bases and J by 2 bases, 6 bases remained unmatched. The CDR3 contains 16 residues. CDR1 MDHEN and CDR2 SYDVKM come from the germline V gene.

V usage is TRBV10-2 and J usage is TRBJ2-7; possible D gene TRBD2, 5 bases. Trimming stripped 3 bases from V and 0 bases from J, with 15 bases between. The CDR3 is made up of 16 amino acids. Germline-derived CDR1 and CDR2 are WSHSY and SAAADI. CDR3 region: CASSEGGSGISYEQYF. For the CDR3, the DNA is TGCGCCAGCAGTGAAGGAGGAAGCGGAATCTCCTACGAGCAGTACTTC.

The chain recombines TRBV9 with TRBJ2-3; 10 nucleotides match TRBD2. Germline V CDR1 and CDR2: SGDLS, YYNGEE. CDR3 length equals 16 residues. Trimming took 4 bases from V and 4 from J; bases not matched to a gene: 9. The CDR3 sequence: CASSTYPGLASDTQYF. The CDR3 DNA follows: TGTGCCAGCAGCACATACCCGGGACTAGCGTCAGATACGCAGTATTTT.

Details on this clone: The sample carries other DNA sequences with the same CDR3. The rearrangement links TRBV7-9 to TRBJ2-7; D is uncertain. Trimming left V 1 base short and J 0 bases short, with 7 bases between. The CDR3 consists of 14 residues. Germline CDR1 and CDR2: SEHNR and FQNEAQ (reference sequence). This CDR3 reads CASSLVGSSYEQYF. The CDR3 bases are TGTGCCAGCAGCTTAGTTGGATCCTCCTACGAGCAGTACTTC.

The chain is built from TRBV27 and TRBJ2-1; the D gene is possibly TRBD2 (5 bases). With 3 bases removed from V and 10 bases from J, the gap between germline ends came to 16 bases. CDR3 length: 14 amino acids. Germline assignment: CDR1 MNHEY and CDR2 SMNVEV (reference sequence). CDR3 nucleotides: TGTGCCAGCAGTTTTTCCCTAGGAGGCAACGAGCAGTTCTTC. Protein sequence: CASSFSLGGNEQFF.

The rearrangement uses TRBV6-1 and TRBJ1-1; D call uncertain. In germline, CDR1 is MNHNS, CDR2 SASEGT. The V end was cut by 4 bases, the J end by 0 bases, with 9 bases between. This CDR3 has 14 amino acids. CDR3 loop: CASSGFKMNTEAFF. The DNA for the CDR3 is TGTGCCAGCAGTGGGTTCAAAATGAACACTGAAGCTTTCTTT.

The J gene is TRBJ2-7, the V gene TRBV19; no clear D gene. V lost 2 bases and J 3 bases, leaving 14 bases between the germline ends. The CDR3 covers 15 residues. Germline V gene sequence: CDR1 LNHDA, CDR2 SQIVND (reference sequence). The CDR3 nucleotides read TGTGCCAGTAGTATACTAGTCGTGCCTGGCTACGAGCAGTACTTC. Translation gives CASSILVVPGYEQYF.

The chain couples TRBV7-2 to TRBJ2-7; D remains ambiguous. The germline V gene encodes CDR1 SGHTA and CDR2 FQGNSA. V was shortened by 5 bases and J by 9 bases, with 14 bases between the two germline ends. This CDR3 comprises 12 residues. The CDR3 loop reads CASSVTGAGQYF. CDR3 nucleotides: TGTGCCAGCAGCGTGACTGGCGCAGGGCAGTACTTC.

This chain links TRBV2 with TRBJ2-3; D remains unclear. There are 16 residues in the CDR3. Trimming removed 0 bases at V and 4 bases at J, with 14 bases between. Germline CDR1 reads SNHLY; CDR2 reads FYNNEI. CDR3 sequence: CASSEASSFLPDTQYF. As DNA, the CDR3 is TGTGCCAGCAGTGAAGCCTCAAGCTTCCTCCCAGATACGCAGTATTTT.

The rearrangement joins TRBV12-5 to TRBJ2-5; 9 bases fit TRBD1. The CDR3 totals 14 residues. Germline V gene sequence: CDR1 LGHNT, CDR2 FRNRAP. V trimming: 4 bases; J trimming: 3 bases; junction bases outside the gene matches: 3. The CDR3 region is CASGWDRDKETQYF. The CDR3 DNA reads TGTGCTAGTGGTTGGGACAGGGATAAAGAGACCCAGTACTTC.

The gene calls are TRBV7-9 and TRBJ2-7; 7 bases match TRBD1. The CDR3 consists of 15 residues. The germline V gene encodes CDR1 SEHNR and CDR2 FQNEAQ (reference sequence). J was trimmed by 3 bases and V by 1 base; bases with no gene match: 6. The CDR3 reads CASSLGPAGGYEQYF. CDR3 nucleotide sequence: TGTGCCAGCAGCTTAGGTCCGGCAGGGGGCTACGAGCAGTACTTC.

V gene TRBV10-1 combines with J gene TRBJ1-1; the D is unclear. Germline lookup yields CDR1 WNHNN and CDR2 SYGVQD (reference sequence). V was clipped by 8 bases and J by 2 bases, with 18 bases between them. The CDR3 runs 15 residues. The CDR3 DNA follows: TGCGCCAGCCGTAAGACATCCGCCATAAACACTGAAGCTTTCTTT. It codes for CASRKTSAINTEAFF.

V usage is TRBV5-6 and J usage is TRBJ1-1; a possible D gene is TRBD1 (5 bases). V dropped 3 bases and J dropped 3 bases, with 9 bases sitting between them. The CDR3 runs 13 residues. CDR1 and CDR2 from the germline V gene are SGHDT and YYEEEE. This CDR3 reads CASSSGGYTEAFF. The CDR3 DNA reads TGTGCCAGCAGCTCGGGGGGGTACACTGAAGCTTTCTTT.

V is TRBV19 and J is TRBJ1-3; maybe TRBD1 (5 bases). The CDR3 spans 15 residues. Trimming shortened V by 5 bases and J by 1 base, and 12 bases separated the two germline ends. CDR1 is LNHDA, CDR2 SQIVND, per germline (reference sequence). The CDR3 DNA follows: TGTGCCAGTAGTGTGGGACTGACATCTGGAAACACCATATATTTT. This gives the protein CASSVGLTSGNTIYF.

Written as DNA, the CDR3 is TGTGCCAGCAGCATTCACACGACGACAGGGGGCAGGGCGGCTAATGAAAAACTGTTTTTT. Translating it yields CASSIHTTTGGRAANEKLFF. The V call is TRBV27, the J call TRBJ1-4; 10 bases agree with TRBD1. Germline V gene data show CDR1 as MNHEY and CDR2 as SMNVEV (reference sequence). The CDR3 is 20 residues long. V shed 6 bases, J shed 3 bases, and the junction held 19 bases outside the gene matches.

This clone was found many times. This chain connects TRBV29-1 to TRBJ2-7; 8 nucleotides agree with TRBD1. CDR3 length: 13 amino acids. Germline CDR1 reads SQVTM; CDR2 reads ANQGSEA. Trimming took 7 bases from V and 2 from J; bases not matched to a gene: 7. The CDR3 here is CSARTGFPYEQYF. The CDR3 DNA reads TGCAGCGCCAGGACAGGGTTCCCCTACGAGCAGTACTTC.

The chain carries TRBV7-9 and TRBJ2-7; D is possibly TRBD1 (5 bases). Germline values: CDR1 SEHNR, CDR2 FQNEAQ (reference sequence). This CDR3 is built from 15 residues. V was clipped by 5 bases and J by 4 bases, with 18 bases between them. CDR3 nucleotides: TGTGCCAGCAGCGTGCAGGGCCACCCCGTTTACGAGCAGTACTTC. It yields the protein CASSVQGHPVYEQYF.

CDR3 residues: CSVPQGEGFTGELFF. CDR3 DNA: TGCAGCGTCCCCCAGGGTGAGGGCTTCACCGGGGAGCTGTTTTTT. This chain uses TRBV29-1 with TRBJ2-2; D tentatively reads TRBD1 or TRBD2 (5 bases each). Trimming took 6 bases from V and 4 from J, leaving 18 bases between them. The CDR3 is 15 amino acids. Germline lookup yields CDR1 SQVTM and CDR2 ANQGSEA.

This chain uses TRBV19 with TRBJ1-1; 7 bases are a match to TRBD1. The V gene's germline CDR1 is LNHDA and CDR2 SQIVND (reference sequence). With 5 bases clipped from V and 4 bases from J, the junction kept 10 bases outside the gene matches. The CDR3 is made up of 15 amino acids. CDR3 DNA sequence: TGTGCCAGTAGTGATCCGGGGACAGATCGCACTGAAGCTTTCTTT. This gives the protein CASSDPGTDRTEAFF.

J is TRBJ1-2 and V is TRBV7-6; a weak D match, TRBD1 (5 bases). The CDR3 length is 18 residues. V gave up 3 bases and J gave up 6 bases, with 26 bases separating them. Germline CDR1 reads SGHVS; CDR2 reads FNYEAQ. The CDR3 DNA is TGTGCCAGCAGCTTCGGGACGGTCGGCCCCTCTACTATAGATGGCTACACCTTC. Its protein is CASSFGTVGPSTIDGYTF.

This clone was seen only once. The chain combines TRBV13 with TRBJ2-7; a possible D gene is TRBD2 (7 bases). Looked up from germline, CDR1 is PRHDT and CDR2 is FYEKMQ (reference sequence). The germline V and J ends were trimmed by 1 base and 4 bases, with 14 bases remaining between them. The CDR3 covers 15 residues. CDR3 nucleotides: TGTGCCAGCAGCTTAGCGTCTAGCGGACAGTACGAGCAGTACTTC. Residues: CASSLASSGQYEQYF.

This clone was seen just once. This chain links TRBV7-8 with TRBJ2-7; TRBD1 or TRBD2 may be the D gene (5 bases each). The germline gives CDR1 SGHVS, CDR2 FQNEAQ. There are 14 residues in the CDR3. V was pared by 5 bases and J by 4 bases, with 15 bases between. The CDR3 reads CASSPRRGGYEQYF. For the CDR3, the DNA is TGTGCCAGCAGCCCCAGACGGGGCGGTTACGAGCAGTACTTC. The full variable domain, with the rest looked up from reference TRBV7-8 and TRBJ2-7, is GAGVSQSPRYKVAKRGQDVALRCDPISGHVSLFWYQQALGQGPEFLTYFQNEAQLDKSGLPSDRFFAERPEGSVSTLKIQRTQQEDSAVYLCASSPRRGGYEQYFGPGTRLTVT.

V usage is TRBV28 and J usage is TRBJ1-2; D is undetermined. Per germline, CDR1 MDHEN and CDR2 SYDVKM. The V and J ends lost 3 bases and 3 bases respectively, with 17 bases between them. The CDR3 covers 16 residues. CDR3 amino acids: CASSFRAQSRDYGYTF. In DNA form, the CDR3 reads TGTGCCAGCAGTTTTAGAGCACAATCCCGAGACTATGGCTACACCTTC.

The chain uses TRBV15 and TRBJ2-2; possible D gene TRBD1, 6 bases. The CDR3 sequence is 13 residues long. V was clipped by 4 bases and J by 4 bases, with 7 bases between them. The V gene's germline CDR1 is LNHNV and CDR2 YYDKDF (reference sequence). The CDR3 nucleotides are TGTGCCACCAGCAACAGGGTCACCGGGGAGCTGTTTTTT. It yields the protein CATSNRVTGELFF.

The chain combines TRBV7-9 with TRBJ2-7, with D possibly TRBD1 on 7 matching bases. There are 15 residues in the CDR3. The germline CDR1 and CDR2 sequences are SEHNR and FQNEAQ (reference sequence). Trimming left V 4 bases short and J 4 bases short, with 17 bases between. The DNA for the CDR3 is TGTGCCAGCAGCTCAGAGGGGGCAGGGAGGTACGAGCAGTACTTC. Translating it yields CASSSEGAGRYEQYF.

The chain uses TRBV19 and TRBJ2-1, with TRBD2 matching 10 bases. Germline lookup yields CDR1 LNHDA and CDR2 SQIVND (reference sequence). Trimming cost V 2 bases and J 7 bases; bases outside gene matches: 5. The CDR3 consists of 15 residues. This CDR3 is CASSILAGVANEQFF. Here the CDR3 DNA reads TGTGCCAGTAGTATACTAGCGGGAGTTGCGAATGAGCAGTTCTTC.

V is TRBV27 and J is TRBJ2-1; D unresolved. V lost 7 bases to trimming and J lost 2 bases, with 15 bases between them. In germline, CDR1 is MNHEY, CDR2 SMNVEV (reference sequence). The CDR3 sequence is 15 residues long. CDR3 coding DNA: TGTGCCAGCACCCAAACCCGTGGCGCCTACAATGAGCAGTTCTTC. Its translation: CASTQTRGAYNEQFF.

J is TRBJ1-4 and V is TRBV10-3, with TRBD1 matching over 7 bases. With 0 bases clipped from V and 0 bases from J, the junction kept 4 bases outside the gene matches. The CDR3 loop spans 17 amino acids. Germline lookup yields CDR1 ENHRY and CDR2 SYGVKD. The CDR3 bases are TGTGCCATCAGTGAGTCGAACAGGGGTGCAACTAATGAAAAACTGTTTTTT. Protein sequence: CAISESNRGATNEKLFF.

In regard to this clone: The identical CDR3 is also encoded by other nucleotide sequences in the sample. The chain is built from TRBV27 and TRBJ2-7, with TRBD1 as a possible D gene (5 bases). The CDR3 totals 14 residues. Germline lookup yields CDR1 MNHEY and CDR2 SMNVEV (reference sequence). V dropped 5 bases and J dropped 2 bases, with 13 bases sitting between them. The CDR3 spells CASSAGTGPYEQYF. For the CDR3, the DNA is TGTGCCAGCAGTGCCGGAACAGGCCCCTACGAGCAGTACTTC.

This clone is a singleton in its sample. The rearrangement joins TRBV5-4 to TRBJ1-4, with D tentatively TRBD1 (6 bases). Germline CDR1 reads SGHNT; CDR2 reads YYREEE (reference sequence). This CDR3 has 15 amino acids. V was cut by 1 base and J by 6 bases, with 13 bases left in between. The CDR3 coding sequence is TGTGCCAGCAGCTTGAAGGGGGACAATCATGAAAAACTGTTTTTT. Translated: CASSLKGDNHEKLFF.

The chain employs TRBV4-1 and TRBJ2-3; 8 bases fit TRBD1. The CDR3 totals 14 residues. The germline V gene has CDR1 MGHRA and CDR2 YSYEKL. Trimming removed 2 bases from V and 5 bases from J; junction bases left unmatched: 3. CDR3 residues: CASSQLTGGDTQYF. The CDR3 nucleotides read TGCGCCAGCAGCCAACTCACAGGGGGAGATACGCAGTATTTT.

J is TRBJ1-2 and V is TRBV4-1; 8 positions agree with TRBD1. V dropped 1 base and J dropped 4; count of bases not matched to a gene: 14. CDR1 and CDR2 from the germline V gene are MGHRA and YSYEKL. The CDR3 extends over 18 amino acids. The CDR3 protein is CASSQVVKYPTGAYGYTF. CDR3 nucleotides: TGCGCCAGCAGCCAAGTGGTGAAATACCCGACAGGGGCCTATGGCTACACCTTC.